These 7 T cell receptor beta chains originate from one sample sequenced in a study of vaccination and CD4 T cells after COVID-19. The Oncomine TCR Beta short-read assay sequenced DNA from cultured CD4+ T cells. TCRdb re-called the PCR reads with MiXCR, one entry per CDR3 protein. The data contain more than 9,000 distinct CDR3 sequences, 50% to 70% of them singletons. The antigens these receptors bind are not known. The sample's treatment: approximately 10-day PBMC culture with coronavirus spike peptide pools or control peptides (ViraFEST assay). The sample taken for sequencing was CD4+ T cells from blood, cultured in vitro. The source of these receptors is a human donor who had recovered from COVID-19.

The chain links TRBV7-9 to TRBJ1-2, with D unclear. The CDR3 runs to 16 residues. V was shortened by 2 bases and J by 3 bases, with 16 bases between the two germline ends. CDR1 is SEHNR, CDR2 FQNEAQ, per germline (reference sequence). Written as DNA, the CDR3 is TGTGCCAGCAGCTTAAATTCTGGATTGTGGGACTATGGCTACACCTTC. The encoded protein is CASSLNSGLWDYGYTF.

The gene calls are TRBV19 and TRBJ2-7, with 8 bases lining up with TRBD1. The CDR3 loop spans 15 amino acids. V was pared by 3 bases and J by 5 bases, with 9 bases of the junction left unmatched. Germline CDR1 LNHDA, CDR2 SQIVND (reference sequence). The CDR3 DNA reads as TGTGCCAGTAGTATCCAGACAGGGGCTGACAACGAGCAGTACTTC. This translates into CASSIQTGADNEQYF.

This chain links TRBV6-2 or TRBV6-3 with TRBJ2-7, with D tentatively TRBD2 (5 bases). Trimming shortened V by 5 bases and J by 3 bases, and 14 bases separated the two germline ends. The CDR3 runs to 14 residues. The V gene's germline CDR1 is MNHEY and CDR2 SVGEGT. The CDR3 nucleotides are TGTGCCAGCAGTGCCATCGGGGTCAGCTACGAGCAGTACTTC. It is translated as CASSAIGVSYEQYF.

The rearrangement links TRBV6-1 to TRBJ1-2; D perhaps matches TRBD1 (6 bases). V lost 6 bases to trimming and J lost 4 bases, with 18 bases between them. The CDR3 spans 15 residues. Germline V lookup: CDR1 MNHNS, CDR2 SASEGT. The CDR3 nucleotides read TGTGCCAGCAGCGACGTTACAGGGAGCCTCTATGGCTACACCTTC. Its protein is CASSDVTGSLYGYTF.

This sequence joins TRBV20-1 and TRBJ1-6; 7 nucleotides agree with TRBD1. Per germline, CDR1 DFQATT and CDR2 SNEGSKA (reference sequence). J lost 5 bases, V lost 1 base, and 5 bases had no gene match. This CDR3 contains 15 residues. This CDR3 reads CSARVTGANNSPLHF. CDR3 in DNA: TGCAGTGCTAGAGTTACAGGGGCCAATAATTCACCCCTCCACTTT.

This clonotype rates as medium-sized (0.01 to 0.1%). The CDR3 sequence is CATTRRLGYTF. CDR3 bases: TGTGCCACCACACGGCGTCTGGGGTACACCTTC. The chain employs TRBV21-1 and TRBJ1-2. TRBV21-1 is reported as a pseudogene. This CDR3 comprises 11 residues.

This clonotype was seen a handful of times. The chain recombines TRBV28 with TRBJ2-5; 8 bases line up with TRBD1. Looked up from germline, CDR1 is MDHEN and CDR2 is SYDVKM. V shed 10 bases and J 5 bases; nucleotides not matched to a gene: 9. This CDR3 is built from 13 residues. The CDR3 loop reads CATGQGRGETQYF. DNA of the CDR3: TGTGCCACCGGACAGGGACGCGGGGAGACCCAGTACTTC.